What follows are 9 T cell receptor beta chains derived from one specimen sequenced in a study of CD8 T cells in Susac syndrome. RNA was extracted with the RNeasy kit, and a quantity of about 0.45 to 1 ug was reverse transcribed using random hexamers. Each CDR3 protein is one row after TCRdb ran MiXCR on the immunoSEQ multiplex PCR reads. The table lists roughly 50,000 distinct CDR3 sequences, approximately 94% of them singletons. Sequencing was done on a sample of CD8+ T cells from PBMCs. Receptors were obtained from a human donor in good health.

The chain employs TRBV18 and TRBJ2-5; D is possibly TRBD1 or TRBD2 (5 bases each). V lost 2 bases and J lost 5, with 9 bases in between. Germline values: CDR1 KGHSH, CDR2 LQKENI. CDR3 size: 13 residues. This CDR3 reads CASSPAREETQYF. Written as DNA, the CDR3 is TGTGCCAGCTCACCAGCCAGGGAGGAGACCCAGTACTTC.

The chain carries TRBV12-3 or TRBV12-4 and TRBJ2-3, with D perhaps TRBD2 (5 bases). Trimming took 1 base from V and 2 from J, leaving 10 bases between them. The CDR3 contains 15 residues. The CDR3 region has the DNA TGTGCCAGCAGTTTAGTTCGGGGAAACACAGATACGCAGTATTTT. Translating it yields CASSLVRGNTDTQYF.

The chain is built from TRBV4-1 and TRBJ2-7; 9 bases line up with TRBD1. Germline loops: CDR1 MGHRA, CDR2 YSYEKL. The CDR3 spans 16 residues. V gave up 3 bases and J gave up 4 bases; unmatched junction bases: 10. The CDR3 region has the DNA TGCGCCAGCAGCCAGATACCGGGACAGGGTTTGTACGAGCAGTACTTC. It specifies CASSQIPGQGLYEQYF.

This chain joins TRBV6-4 and TRBJ2-1, with 7 bases fitting TRBD2. This CDR3 has 14 residues. The J segment lost 13 bases and the V segment lost 0 bases, leaving 9 bases of the junction unmatched. CDR1 is MRHNA, CDR2 SNTAGT, per germline. CDR3 sequence reads: CASSDSTPLANQFF. The CDR3 DNA reads TGTGCCAGCAGTGACTCGACGCCACTAGCGAACCAGTTCTTC.

This chain uses TRBV28 with TRBJ2-7; 8 bases match TRBD2. The length of the CDR3 is 15 residues. Germline loops: CDR1 MDHEN, CDR2 SYDVKM. Trimming cost V 5 bases and J 2 bases; bases outside gene matches: 8. The CDR3 here is CASSPAGAGAYEQYF. The CDR3 nucleotides are TGTGCCAGCAGTCCTGCCGGAGCGGGAGCCTACGAGCAGTACTTC.

The V call is TRBV29-1, the J call TRBJ2-2; perhaps TRBD1 as D (5 bases). The germline V and J ends were trimmed by 0 bases and 1 base, with 12 bases remaining between them. Germline CDR1 and CDR2: SQVTM and ANQGSEA. The length of the CDR3 is 16 residues. The CDR3 region has the DNA TGCAGCGTTGAAGAAAGGGGAACAGGGAACACCGGGGAGCTGTTTTTT. Amino acid sequence: CSVEERGTGNTGELFF.

The chain has TRBV12-3 or TRBV12-4 and TRBJ2-7, with D uncertain. This CDR3 comprises 11 residues. Trimming removed 7 bases at V and 3 bases at J, with 7 bases between. CDR3 DNA: TGTGCCAGCACCCCGGGCTACGAGCAGTACTTC. Amino acid sequence: CASTPGYEQYF.

The CDR3 region is CASNRQGLSYEQYF. In nucleotides, the CDR3 is TGTGCCAGCAATAGGCAGGGGCTGTCCTACGAGCAGTACTTC. J is TRBJ2-7 and V is TRBV6-1, with D possibly matching TRBD1 (6 bases). This CDR3 region has 14 residues. The germline V and J ends were trimmed by 7 bases and 1 base, with 14 bases remaining between them. Germline V gene data show CDR1 as MNHNS and CDR2 as SASEGT.

The chain recombines TRBV6-5 with TRBJ2-2; D tentatively reads TRBD1 or TRBD2 (6 bases each). This CDR3 has 13 residues. The V and J ends lost 0 bases and 10 bases respectively, with 9 bases between them. The germline V gene encodes CDR1 MNHEY and CDR2 SVGAGI. CDR3 coding DNA: TGTGCCAGCAGTTACTCGGAGGGACAGGAGCTGTTTTTT. Translation gives CASSYSEGQELFF.